The clone carrying this TCR beta chain was detected many times. Its target is not known. Germline is not matched at one junction end, which may reflect a read error. The data were taken from a study of tumor-infiltrating lymphocytes in primary liver carcinoma. Study information: The patient population consisted of men and women between 30 and 69 years of age. Tumors were stage T1-T3 N0M0, about 4.2 to 11 cm across. General study results and limits: Significantly larger top-250-clone fractions were found in tumors than in blood (p = 0.039).

This CDR3 region has 14 residues. The template, 450 to 650 ng total RNA, yielded TCR beta cDNA made with a constant-region primer. Amplification in three nested multiplex PCR rounds with slightly modified ARM-PCR gave rise to TCR beta libraries. A C-beta reverse primer was combined with TRBV1-TRBV30 forward primers in the first two PCR rounds, and each round had roughly 11 cycles. One entry per CDR3 protein, called by TCRdb with MiXCR from the multiplex PCR reads. This table has a few hundred thousand distinct CDR3 sequences, about 50% appearing once. Unsorted whole blood supplied the blood RNA, and germline DNA was isolated too.

This rearrangement joins TRBV12-3 or TRBV12-4 to TRBJ1-1; D uncertain. The clonotype was recovered from a woman in her 30s with primary liver carcinoma and hepatitis B virus infection. Material for sequencing was peripheral blood. CDR3 nucleotide sequence: TGTGCCAGCAGCTTAGGAGGCTCTTACACTGAAGCTTTCTTT. Protein sequence: CASSLGGSYTEAFF.